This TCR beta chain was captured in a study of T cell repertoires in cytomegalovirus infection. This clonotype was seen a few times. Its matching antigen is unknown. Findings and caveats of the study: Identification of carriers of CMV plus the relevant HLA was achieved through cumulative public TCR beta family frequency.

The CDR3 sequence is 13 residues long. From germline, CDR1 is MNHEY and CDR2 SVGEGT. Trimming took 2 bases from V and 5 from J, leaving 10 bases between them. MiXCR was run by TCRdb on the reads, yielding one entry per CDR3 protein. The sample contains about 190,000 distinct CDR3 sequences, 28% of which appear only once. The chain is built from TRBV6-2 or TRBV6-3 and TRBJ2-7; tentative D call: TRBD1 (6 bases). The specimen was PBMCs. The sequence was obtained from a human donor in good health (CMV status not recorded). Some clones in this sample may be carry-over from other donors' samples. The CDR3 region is CASSYLTGNEQYF. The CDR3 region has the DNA TGTGCCAGCAGTTACCTAACAGGGAACGAGCAGTACTTC.